Below are 4 T cell receptor beta chains sequenced from a single sample in a study of siplizumab effects on memory and regulatory T cells. Clones were sequenced by immunoSEQ multiplex PCR, and TCRdb holds only the in-frame ones, with some missing. The sample has about 50,000 clones; 95% to 98% are singletons. The sequencing sample was made of naive CD4+ T cells sorted from blood. All receptors derive from a human donor in good health.

The chain uses TRBV6-1 and TRBJ2-7; 8 bases agree with TRBD1. The V gene's germline CDR1 is MNHNS and CDR2 SASEGT. CDR3 length equals 14 residues. V shed 7 bases and J 4 bases; nucleotides not matched to a gene: 9. CDR3 loop: CASTPLQGGYEQYF. In DNA, the CDR3 is TGTGCCAGCACCCCCTTACAGGGGGGATACGAGCAGTACTTC.

V is TRBV6-5 and J is TRBJ2-7; unclear D gene. The CDR3 length is 14 residues. The ends were cut back, 3 bases at V and 2 bases at J, with 11 bases in the middle. From germline, CDR1 is MNHEY and CDR2 SVGAGI. CDR3 sequence (DNA): TGTGCCAGCAGTTATCTAGGAACTCCCTACGAGCAGTACTTC. It is translated as CASSYLGTPYEQYF.

The chain has TRBV7-9 and TRBJ2-7; TRBD2 might be the D (6 bases). The CDR3 loop spans 13 amino acids. Germline loops: CDR1 SEHNR, CDR2 FQNEAQ (reference sequence). V dropped 1 base and J dropped 8 bases, with 12 bases sitting between them. The CDR3 region has the DNA TGTGCCAGCAGCTTAGTCGGGGGAGAACAGCAGTACTTC. Its protein product is CASSLVGGEQQYF.

The chain is built from TRBV19 and TRBJ1-4; 7 positions agree with TRBD1. Germline V gene data show CDR1 as LNHDA and CDR2 as SQIVND (reference sequence). The CDR3 contains 15 residues. Germline trimming cut 5 bases from V and 3 bases from J; bases unmatched to any gene: 6. For the CDR3, the DNA is TGTGCCAGTAGTGAGTTAGGGGGCCCTAATGAAAAACTGTTTTTT. The encoded protein is CASSELGGPNEKLFF.